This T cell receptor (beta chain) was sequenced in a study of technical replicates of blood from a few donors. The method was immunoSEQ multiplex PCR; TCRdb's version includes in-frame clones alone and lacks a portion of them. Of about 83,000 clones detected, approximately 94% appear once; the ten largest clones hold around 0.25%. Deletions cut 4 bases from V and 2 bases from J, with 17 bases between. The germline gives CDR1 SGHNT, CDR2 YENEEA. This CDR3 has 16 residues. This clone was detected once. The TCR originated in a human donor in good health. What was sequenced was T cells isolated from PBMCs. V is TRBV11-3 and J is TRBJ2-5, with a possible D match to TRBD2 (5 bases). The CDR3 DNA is TGTGCCAGCAGCTCAGGCCAAGTCCGCGGGCAAGAGACCCAGTACTTC. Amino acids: CASSSGQVRGQETQYF.